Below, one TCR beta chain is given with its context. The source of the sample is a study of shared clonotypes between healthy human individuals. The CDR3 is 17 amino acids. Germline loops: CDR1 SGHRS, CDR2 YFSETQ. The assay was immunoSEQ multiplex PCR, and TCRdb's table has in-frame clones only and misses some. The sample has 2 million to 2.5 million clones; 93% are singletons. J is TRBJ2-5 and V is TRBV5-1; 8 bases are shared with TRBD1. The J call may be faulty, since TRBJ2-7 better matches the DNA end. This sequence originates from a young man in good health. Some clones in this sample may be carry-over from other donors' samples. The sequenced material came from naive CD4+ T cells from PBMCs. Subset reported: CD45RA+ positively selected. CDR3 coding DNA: TGCGCCAGCAGCTTGTCAACATCCGGGACAGGTCGCTACGAGCAGTACTTC. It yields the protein CASSLSTSGTGRYEQYF.